These T cell receptor beta chains were read from a single sample in a study of early T cells in non-severe SARS-CoV-2 infection. TCRdb itself ran the 5' RACE reads through MiXCR, one entry per CDR3 protein. Of nearly 45,000 distinct CDR3 sequences detected, roughly a tenth appear once; the ten largest clones hold roughly 10%. Sequencing used whole blood. The receptors shown here come from an adult who was a healthcare worker with PCR-confirmed SARS-CoV-2 infection or an uninfected control (not recorded which). Each CDR3 is given with its conserved first and last residue. D genes are given only for firm matches. Clone sizes are given selectively: once, few, many, or a class where the clone is expanded.

v_gene,abundance,j_gene,d_gene,CDR3aa,CDR3nt
TRBV30,-,TRBJ1-1,-,CAWRGNTEAFF,TGTGCCTGGAGAGGGAACACTGAAGCTTTCTTT
TRBV11-1,-,TRBJ1-2,-,CASTSSGLFYGYTF,TGTGCCAGCACCTCTTCTGGACTGTTTTACGGCTACACCTTC
TRBV2,-,TRBJ1-1,-,CAGMGEVNTEAFF,TGTGCCGGCATGGGGGAGGTGAACACTGAAGCTTTCTTT
TRBV29-1,many,TRBJ1-2,-,CSVEGQDYGYTF,TGCAGCGTTGAAGGGCAGGACTATGGCTACACCTTC
TRBV10-3,-,TRBJ2-3,-,CAISELEGMGTQYF,TGTGCCATCAGTGAGTTGGAGGGAATGGGTACGCAGTATTTT
TRBV7-8,-,TRBJ2-1,-,CASSADRTDNEQFF,TGTGCCAGCAGCGCAGACAGGACTGACAATGAGCAGTTCTTC
TRBV5-1,few,TRBJ1-2,-,CASSLGGGAQPVYGYTF,TGCGCCAGCAGCTTGGGAGGTGGGGCCCAGCCCGTCTATGGCTACACCTTC
TRBV5-5,-,TRBJ2-5,-,CASSLGPGETQYF,TGTGCCAGCAGCTTGGGCCCTGGGGAGACCCAGTACTTC
TRBV19,few,TRBJ1-6,-,CASSWGSDSPLHF,TGTGCCAGTAGTTGGGGCAGTGATTCACCCCTCCACTTT
TRBV18,few,TRBJ1-4,-,CASSRDSSGEKLFF,TGTGCCAGCTCACGGGACTCTTCGGGCGAAAAACTGTTTTTT
TRBV5-6,few,TRBJ1-4,-,CASSLGRGEGKLFF,TGTGCCAGCAGCCTCGGCAGGGGAGAGGGAAAACTGTTTTTT
TRBV27,few,TRBJ1-2,-,CASSRRDGRGYTF,TGTGCCAGCAGTCGGAGGGACGGACGAGGCTACACCTTC
TRBV5-4,many,TRBJ2-1,-,CASSLIGRDNEQFF,TGTGCCAGCAGCTTAATCGGAAGGGACAATGAGCAGTTCTTC
TRBV9,many,TRBJ1-4,-,CASRVSGIQEKLFF,TGTGCCAGCAGAGTGTCGGGAATCCAAGAAAAACTGTTTTTT
TRBV20-1,few,TRBJ2-5,-,CSASGQKETQYF,TGCAGTGCTAGTGGGCAGAAAGAGACCCAGTACTTC
TRBV7-3,few,TRBJ1-6,-,CASSPQGNDNSPLHF,TGTGCCAGCAGCCCACAGGGAAACGATAATTCACCCCTCCACTTT
TRBV12-3/TRBV12-4,few,TRBJ1-5,-,CASSLQENQPQHF,TGTGCCAGCAGCCTACAGGAAAATCAGCCCCAGCATTTT
TRBV4-2,-,TRBJ1-6,-,CASSQERRGGSPLHF,TGTGCCAGCAGCCAAGAAAGGCGCGGGGGATCACCCCTCCACTTT
TRBV7-2,medium-sized,TRBJ2-7,-,CASSLTRDAYEQYF,TGTGCCAGCAGCCTGACCCGGGACGCCTACGAGCAGTACTTC
TRBV15,many,TRBJ2-6,-,CATSRGTYSGANVLTF,TGTGCCACCAGCAGAGGGACATACTCTGGGGCCAACGTCCTGACTTTC
TRBV20-1,many,TRBJ1-2,-,CSAIMGYGYTF,TGCAGTGCTATTATGGGGTATGGCTACACCTTC
TRBV12-3/TRBV12-4,-,TRBJ1-2,-,CASSLEVHVNYGYTF,TGTGCCAGCAGTTTAGAGGTCCACGTTAACTATGGCTACACCTTC
TRBV5-1,-,TRBJ2-7,TRBD2,CASSLTSGGYYEQYF,TGCGCCAGCAGCCTGACTAGCGGGGGGTACTACGAGCAGTACTTC
TRBV4-1,few,TRBJ1-1,-,CASSQAGDRNTEAFF,TGCGCCAGCAGCCAAGCCGGCGATAGGAACACTGAAGCTTTCTTT
TRBV6-2/TRBV6-3,few,TRBJ1-5,TRBD1,CASSWTGDQPQHF,TGTGCCAGCAGTTGGACAGGGGACCAGCCCCAGCATTTT
TRBV7-3,few,TRBJ2-3,TRBD1,CASSSGTGTTDTQYF,TGTGCCAGCAGCTCCGGGACAGGGACGACAGATACGCAGTATTTT
TRBV7-2,-,TRBJ1-1,-,CASSWARAALTEAFF,TGTGCCAGCAGCTGGGCCCGTGCGGCCCTCACTGAAGCTTTCTTT
TRBV7-2,-,TRBJ1-1,TRBD1,CASRRDRDSEAFF,TGTGCCAGCCGACGGGACAGGGATTCTGAAGCTTTCTTT
TRBV9,-,TRBJ2-3,-,CASSVEWARTDTQYF,TGTGCCAGCAGCGTAGAATGGGCCCGCACAGATACGCAGTATTTT
TRBV5-1,many,TRBJ1-2,-,CASSPQEGPYGYTF,TGCGCCAGCAGCCCCCAGGAGGGGCCATATGGCTACACCTTC
TRBV12-3/TRBV12-4,-,TRBJ2-5,-,CASSSNQETQYF,TGTGCCAGCAGTTCCAACCAAGAGACCCAGTACTTC
TRBV2,few,TRBJ1-6,-,CASRTTGPNSPLHF,TGTGCCAGCAGGACGACAGGCCCAAATTCACCCCTCCACTTT
TRBV12-3/TRBV12-4,many,TRBJ1-1,TRBD1,CASSSMDRVSTEAFF,TGTGCCAGCAGTTCCATGGACAGGGTGTCCACTGAAGCTTTCTTT
TRBV7-2,many,TRBJ2-5,TRBD1,CASSSNRGQETQYF,TGTGCCAGCAGCTCCAACAGGGGCCAAGAGACCCAGTACTTC
TRBV7-3,-,TRBJ2-7,-,CASRYRYEQYF,TGTGCCAGCAGATATCGCTACGAGCAGTACTTC
TRBV19,-,TRBJ2-5,-,CARRGTLTGETQYF,TGTGCCCGAAGGGGGACCTTAACTGGAGAGACCCAGTACTTC
TRBV5-1,-,TRBJ2-1,-,CASSLYSRVNEQFF,TGCGCCAGCAGCTTGTACTCCCGTGTCAATGAGCAGTTCTTC
TRBV7-8,-,TRBJ2-7,-,CASSIPGVSSYEQYF,TGTGCCAGCAGCATCCCAGGCGTCAGCTCCTACGAGCAGTACTTC
TRBV28,-,TRBJ2-2,-,CASSFGRPLTGELFF,TGTGCCAGCAGTTTCGGCAGGCCGCTCACCGGGGAGCTGTTTTTT
TRBV30,many,TRBJ2-5,-,CAWSVMGRQETQYF,TGTGCCTGGAGTGTTATGGGACGCCAAGAGACCCAGTACTTC
TRBV7-8,many,TRBJ1-6,-,CASSLAGGLYNSPLHF,TGTGCCAGCAGCTTAGCGGGGGGGTTGTATAATTCACCCCTCCACTTT
TRBV12-3/TRBV12-4,few,TRBJ1-2,TRBD1,CASSFGDSSGYTF,TGTGCCAGCAGTTTCGGGGACAGTAGCGGCTACACCTTC
TRBV7-9,-,TRBJ1-4,-,CASNLGGRATNEKLFF,TGTGCCAGCAACCTCGGGGGGAGAGCAACTAATGAAAAACTGTTTTTT
TRBV24-1,-,TRBJ1-5,-,CATSRRGGQPQHF,TGTGCCACCAGTCGGCGGGGGGGACAGCCCCAGCATTTT
TRBV7-2,few,TRBJ2-5,TRBD2,CASSLWLAEETQYF,TGTGCCAGCAGCTTATGGCTAGCGGAAGAGACCCAGTACTTC
TRBV10-2,many,TRBJ1-1,-,CASREGQRNTEAFF,TGCGCCAGCAGAGAGGGACAACGGAACACTGAAGCTTTCTTT
TRBV9,many,TRBJ1-2,TRBD1,CASSAPDRGDYGYTF,TGTGCCAGCAGCGCCCCCGACAGGGGAGACTATGGCTACACCTTC
TRBV21-1,few,TRBJ2-2,-,CASSICGGAVEAGELFF,TGTGCCAGCAGCATTTGCGGGGGGGCAGTGGAGGCCGGGGAGCTGTTTTTT
TRBV12-3/TRBV12-4,many,TRBJ2-1,TRBD1,CASSRQGDSYNEQFF,TGTGCCAGCAGTCGACAGGGAGACTCCTACAATGAGCAGTTCTTC
TRBV12-3/TRBV12-4,few,TRBJ1-1,-,CASSPGGFGEAFF,TGTGCCAGCAGTCCCGGGGGGTTCGGTGAAGCTTTCTTT
TRBV10-3,many,TRBJ2-5,TRBD2,CAISGGLAGGAAQETQYF,TGTGCCATCAGTGGGGGACTAGCGGGGGGCGCCGCCCAAGAGACCCAGTACTTC
TRBV5-6,many,TRBJ2-5,TRBD1,CASSTGQGFATQYF,TGTGCCAGCAGCACGGGACAGGGATTTGCGACCCAGTACTTC
TRBV7-2,-,TRBJ2-5,-,CASSQGTVQETQYF,TGTGCCAGCAGCCAAGGCACAGTCCAAGAGACCCAGTACTTC